This T cell receptor beta chain was captured by sequencing in a study of control samples from healthy donors and cancer patients (dated by TCRdb to about 2020). About this clone itself: The antigen it recognizes is unknown. No qualities accompany the bases; no much larger clone lies one base away.

Counted from cysteine to phenylalanine, this CDR3 has 15 amino acids. Of the read, only the CDR3 DNA is kept; its 45 bases are in frame from base 1. The germline V gene encodes CDR1 SGHRS and CDR2 YFSETQ. V is pruned by 5 bases and J by 4 bases, leaving 7 bases of the junction without a gene match. Library creation used the immunoSEQ multiplex PCR assay. This is the immuneACCESS table as TCRdb keeps it, with only in-frame sequences that have V and J called. A part of the clones is gone; compared with another copy, unresolved V genes explain less than half, and the rest is unexplained. This sample comprises 170,000 or so clones, roughly 94% of them detected only once. Over 1.3% of the sample rests with the top ten.

The origin of this receptor is a woman younger than 30 in good health. Sequencing was performed on blood. The rearrangement joined TRBV5-1 to TRBJ2-1; 9 bases in between match TRBD1. The nucleotide sequence reads TGCGCCAGCAGTCTCGAGACAGGGGGTTACAATGAGCAGTTCTTC. Translated, this gives CASSLETGGYNEQFF.